The next 26 T cell receptor beta chains were all read from a single sample in a study of identical twins. From the 5' RACE reads, TCRdb called clonotypes with MiXCR, one entry per CDR3 protein. The sample lists around 510,000 distinct CDR3 sequences, roughly an eighth seen once, with approximately 0.98% in the top ten. This sample was also put to use in a study of yellow fever vaccine responses in identical twins.

The sequenced sample was CD4+ T cells sorted from blood. These receptor sequences come from a woman aged 18 to 35 in good health.

This sequence joins TRBV7-3 and TRBJ2-3; 7 bases fit TRBD1. Trimming cost V 7 bases and J 0 bases; bases outside gene matches: 4. This CDR3 contains 14 residues. Germline values: CDR1 SGHTA, CDR2 FQGTGA. This chain's CDR3 is CASKGGLSTDTQYF. The CDR3 region has the DNA TGTGCCAGCAAAGGGGGCCTAAGCACAGATACGCAGTATTTT. The full variable domain, its missing parts supplied by reference TRBV7-3 and TRBJ2-3, is GAGVSQTPSNKVTEKGKYVELRCDPISGHTALYWYRQSLGQGPEFLIYFQGTGAADDSGLPNDRFFAVRPEGSVSTLKIQRTERGDSAVYLCASKGGLSTDTQYFGPGTRLTVL.

This clonotype has only a few counts. V gene TRBV18 combines with J gene TRBJ1-3; tentatively, D is TRBD1 (5 bases). The ends were cut back, 6 bases at V and 2 bases at J, with 14 bases in the middle. The germline V gene encodes CDR1 KGHSH and CDR2 LQKENI. This CDR3 contains 15 residues. Here the CDR3 DNA reads TGTGCCAGCTCGGTAAACGTGGGACCTGGAAACACCATATATTTT. This sequence encodes CASSVNVGPGNTIYF. Looking up the rest from reference TRBV18 and TRBJ1-3 gives the full variable domain: NAGVMQNPRHLVRRRGQEARLRCSPMKGHSHVYWYRQLPEEGLKFMVYLQKENIIDESGMPKERFSAEFPKEGPSILRIQQVVRGDSAAYFCASSVNVGPGNTIYFGEGSWLTVV.

The chain joins TRBV19 to TRBJ2-6; D remains unclear. V shed 0 bases and J shed 3 bases, with 21 bases lying between them. The CDR3 is 20 residues long. Germline CDR1 is LNHDA and CDR2 is SQIVND (reference sequence). CDR3 sequence: CASSIDRVHERAYGANVLTF. CDR3 nucleotide sequence: TGTGCCAGTAGTATAGATCGAGTGCACGAGCGCGCGTATGGGGCCAACGTCCTGACTTTC.

The table lists this clonotype with many counts. V gene TRBV29-1 combines with J gene TRBJ2-5; TRBD1 aligns across 11 bases. This CDR3 spans 12 amino acids. Looked up from germline, CDR1 is SQVTM and CDR2 is ANQGSEA. V lost 7 bases and J lost 3; bases outside the gene matches: 1. The CDR3 spells CSGTGGEETQYF. The DNA for the CDR3 is TGCAGCGGGACAGGGGGCGAAGAGACCCAGTACTTC. Complete variable domain (other parts from reference TRBV29-1 and TRBJ2-5): SAVISQKPSRDICQRGTSLTIQCQVDSQVTMMFWYRQQPGQSLTLIATANQGSEATYESGFVIDKFPISRPNLTFSTLTVSNMSPEDSSIYLCSGTGGEETQYFGPGTRLLVL.

This clonotype showed up many times. The chain joins TRBV6-1 to TRBJ2-2; 16 positions match TRBD2. The V segment lost 6 bases and the J segment 6 bases; nucleotides outside the gene matches: 13. The CDR3 covers 19 residues. In germline, CDR1 is MNHNS, CDR2 SASEGT. In DNA, the CDR3 is TGTGCCAGCAGCCTCATCGGGACTAGCGGGAGGGCCTTCCCCGGGGAGCTGTTTTTT. Encoded protein: CASSLIGTSGRAFPGELFF.

This clonotype was seen a handful of times. The chain has TRBV7-2 and TRBJ2-7, with D tentatively TRBD2 (5 bases). This CDR3 contains 16 residues. The ends were cut back, 1 base at V and 12 bases at J, with 25 bases in the middle. The germline V gene has CDR1 SGHTA and CDR2 FQGNSA. The CDR3 DNA follows: TGTGCCAGCAGCTTAGGGCCGGCGGTTAGGATACTGGCGGGGTACTTC. Its protein product is CASSLGPAVRILAGYF.

In this sample, this clonotype turned up a few times. The chain employs TRBV5-1 and TRBJ2-1; TRBD1 agrees at 10 bases. Germline V CDR1 and CDR2: SGHRS, YFSETQ. The ends lost 0 bases at V and 11 bases at J; junction bases unmatched: 8. The CDR3 contains 15 residues. The CDR3 DNA reads as TGCGCCAGCAGCTTGGAGGGGACAGGGGCCTTTCAGCAGTTCTTC. Translation: CASSLEGTGAFQQFF.

The chain employs TRBV20-1 and TRBJ2-1; tentatively, D is TRBD2 (5 bases). The CDR3 loop spans 14 amino acids. V lost 0 bases and J 7 bases, leaving 13 bases between the germline ends. Germline V CDR1 and CDR2: DFQATT, SNEGSKA (reference sequence). CDR3 sequence: CSARDYARGNEQFF. DNA for the CDR3: TGCAGTGCTAGAGATTACGCTCGGGGTAATGAGCAGTTCTTC.

V gene TRBV2 combines with J gene TRBJ2-1; 9 positions agree with TRBD2. The CDR3 totals 16 residues. V shed 7 bases and J 2 bases; nucleotides not matched to a gene: 9. Germline values: CDR1 SNHLY, CDR2 FYNNEI. The CDR3 coding sequence is TGTGCCAGCAACCGCGGGGGGGCCCGCACCTACAATGAGCAGTTCTTC. Residues: CASNRGGARTYNEQFF.

This clonotype was observed a handful of times. The rearrangement uses TRBV7-9 and TRBJ2-7, with D tentatively TRBD1 or TRBD2 (5 bases each). The length of the CDR3 is 14 residues. CDR1 is SEHNR, CDR2 FQNEAQ, per germline (reference sequence). V lost 11 bases and J lost 0, with 17 bases in between. The CDR3 DNA follows: TGTGCCGGCGCTGGGGGTGGAAGCTCCTACGAGCAGTACTTC. It encodes CAGAGGGSSYEQYF.

This clonotype was seen only a few times. V gene TRBV28 combines with J gene TRBJ2-7; D is perhaps TRBD1 (6 bases). The ends were cut back, 7 bases at V and 1 base at J, with 29 bases in the middle. The CDR3 extends over 19 amino acids. Germline loops: CDR1 MDHEN, CDR2 SYDVKM. CDR3 protein: CASTRLTTITRDTSYEQYF. The CDR3 DNA reads TGTGCCAGCACACGGTTGACCACAATTACACGGGACACATCCTACGAGCAGTACTTC.

This clonotype was seen only a few times. This rearrangement joins TRBV5-1 to TRBJ2-1; tentatively, D is TRBD1 (5 bases). In germline, CDR1 is SGHRS, CDR2 YFSETQ. Trimming left V 4 bases short and J 7 bases short, with 15 bases between. This CDR3 comprises 14 residues. The CDR3 protein is CASSGITGGNEQFF. CDR3 bases: TGCGCCAGCAGCGGCATTACAGGCGGTAATGAGCAGTTCTTC.

This chain joins TRBV3-1 and TRBJ1-5; D unresolved. The germline V gene encodes CDR1 LGHDT and CDR2 YNNKEL (reference sequence). The germline V and J ends were trimmed by 2 bases and 3 bases, with 5 bases remaining between them. CDR3 size: 13 residues. Written as DNA, the CDR3 is TGTGCCAGCAGCCAATTCCCCAATCAGCCCCAGCATTTT. This sequence encodes CASSQFPNQPQHF.

This sequence joins TRBV18 and TRBJ2-7, with unresolved D. The CDR3 runs 14 residues. The V gene's germline CDR1 is KGHSH and CDR2 LQKENI. V was cut by 3 bases and J by 3 bases, with 12 bases left in between. The CDR3 region has the DNA TGTGCCAGCTCACCCCGTGACCCTCACTACGAGCAGTACTTC. The encoded protein is CASSPRDPHYEQYF. The full variable domain, with the rest looked up from reference TRBV18 and TRBJ2-7, is NAGVMQNPRHLVRRRGQEARLRCSPMKGHSHVYWYRQLPEEGLKFMVYLQKENIIDESGMPKERFSAEFPKEGPSILRIQQVVRGDSAAYFCASSPRDPHYEQYFGPGTRLTVT.

The genes are TRBV5-1 and TRBJ1-1, with a weak D call TRBD1 (6 bases). Trimming took off 0 bases at V and 1 base at J, with 13 bases between the two ends. The germline V gene has CDR1 SGHRS and CDR2 YFSETQ. This CDR3 region has 16 residues. In DNA form, the CDR3 reads TGCGCCAGCAGCTTGGGGTCTTGGGGACAGAACACTGAAGCTTTCTTT. Its protein is CASSLGSWGQNTEAFF.

The V call is TRBV5-6, the J call TRBJ2-3; 9 bases line up with TRBD2. CDR3 length equals 16 residues. CDR1 and CDR2 from the germline V gene are SGHDT and YYEEEE. Germline trimming cut 4 bases from V and 2 bases from J; bases unmatched to any gene: 8. CDR3 bases: TGTGCCAGCAGCCTCACCTCTAGCGGGACCACAGATACGCAGTATTTT. Translating it yields CASSLTSSGTTDTQYF.

A few counts support this clonotype. The rearrangement links TRBV7-2 to TRBJ1-1; no definite D call. CDR1 and CDR2 (germline): SGHTA, FQGNSA. Trimming cost V 3 bases and J 1 base, with 6 bases left between them. This CDR3 has 13 residues. CDR3: CASSFAPNTEAFF. CDR3 nucleotide sequence: TGTGCCAGCAGCTTTGCACCGAACACTGAAGCTTTCTTT.

The chain links TRBV4-1 to TRBJ2-7; the match to TRBD1 covers 10 bases. The V gene end was trimmed by 4 bases and the J gene end by 3 bases; junction bases not matched to a gene: 9. This CDR3 comprises 16 residues. Germline CDR1 is MGHRA and CDR2 is YSYEKL. CDR3 in DNA: TGCGCCAGCAGCCTTATGCCGACAGGGGGCGTCTACGAGCAGTACTTC. This codes for CASSLMPTGGVYEQYF.

This clonotype showed up just a few times. V and J are TRBV29-1 and TRBJ2-5; TRBD2 matches 8 bases. The germline V gene encodes CDR1 SQVTM and CDR2 ANQGSEA. With V trimmed by 4 bases and J by 5 bases, 9 bases remained unmatched. There are 14 residues in the CDR3. CDR3 loop: CSVAHGSSGETQYF. For the CDR3, the DNA is TGCAGCGTTGCCCATGGGTCTAGCGGGGAGACCCAGTACTTC. The whole variable domain, filled in from reference TRBV29-1 and TRBJ2-5, reads SAVISQKPSRDICQRGTSLTIQCQVDSQVTMMFWYRQQPGQSLTLIATANQGSEATYESGFVIDKFPISRPNLTFSTLTVSNMSPEDSSIYLCSVAHGSSGETQYFGPGTRLLVL.

V gene TRBV10-3 combines with J gene TRBJ2-5, with D possibly being TRBD1 (7 bases). Trimming cost V 5 bases and J 5 bases, with 12 bases left between them. This CDR3 is 13 amino acids long. CDR1 ENHRY and CDR2 SYGVKD come from the germline V gene. CDR3 in amino acids: CAISPTGRETQYF. The DNA for the CDR3 is TGTGCCATCAGTCCGACAGGGAGGGAGACCCAGTACTTC.

This clonotype occurred many times. The CDR3 is CASSPLSYEQYF. In nucleotides, the CDR3 is TGTGCCAGCAGTCCCCTCTCCTACGAGCAGTACTTC. V gene TRBV6-2 or TRBV6-3 combines with J gene TRBJ2-7; no definite D call. CDR1 is MNHEY and CDR2 is SVGEGT in the germline V gene. The CDR3 contains 12 residues. V lost 5 bases and J 0 bases, leaving 5 bases between the germline ends.

There are a few counts of this clonotype. The rearrangement links TRBV5-1 to TRBJ2-7; 8 nucleotides align to TRBD1. V lost 0 bases to trimming and J lost 0 bases; unmatched junction nucleotides: 11. The CDR3 consists of 18 residues. The germline CDR1 and CDR2 sequences are SGHRS and YFSETQ. CDR3 residues: CASSLASADRGSSYEQYF. DNA for the CDR3: TGCGCCAGCAGCTTGGCATCTGCAGACAGGGGCAGCTCCTACGAGCAGTACTTC.

This clonotype was picked up a small number of times. The chain is built from TRBV5-5 and TRBJ2-3; D remains ambiguous. Germline lookup yields CDR1 SGHKS and CDR2 YYEKEE (reference sequence). Trimming pared 0 bases from V and 2 bases from J, leaving 13 bases between. The CDR3 covers 16 residues. CDR3 DNA: TGTGCCAGCAGCTTGGGAGCCAGGCAGTTCACAGATACGCAGTATTTT. Its protein product is CASSLGARQFTDTQYF.

This clonotype was recorded only once. This chain connects TRBV6-1 to TRBJ2-7, with TRBD1 matching 7 bases. With 5 bases clipped from V and 2 bases from J, the junction kept 9 bases outside the gene matches. This CDR3 has 15 residues. CDR1 MNHNS and CDR2 SASEGT come from the germline V gene. CDR3 nucleotide sequence: TGTGCCAGCAGTCCTACCGGGACAGAAACCTACGAGCAGTACTTC. Translated, it gives CASSPTGTETYEQYF.

The chain couples TRBV5-1 to TRBJ2-7; 9 positions match TRBD2. The V gene's germline CDR1 is SGHRS and CDR2 YFSETQ. The CDR3 is 15 residues long. Trimming took 2 bases from V and 5 from J; bases not matched to a gene: 8. The CDR3 coding sequence is TGCGCCAGCAGCTTCGGGACTAGCAATAGGAACGAGCAGTACTTC. Translated, it gives CASSFGTSNRNEQYF.

Here the CDR3 reads CASTVGKYEQYF. The CDR3 region has the DNA TGTGCCAGCACCGTGGGAAAATACGAGCAGTACTTC. The chain uses TRBV28 and TRBJ2-7; D is unclear. V lost 7 bases and J lost 4, with 11 bases in between. CDR3 length equals 12 residues. In germline, CDR1 is MDHEN, CDR2 SYDVKM.